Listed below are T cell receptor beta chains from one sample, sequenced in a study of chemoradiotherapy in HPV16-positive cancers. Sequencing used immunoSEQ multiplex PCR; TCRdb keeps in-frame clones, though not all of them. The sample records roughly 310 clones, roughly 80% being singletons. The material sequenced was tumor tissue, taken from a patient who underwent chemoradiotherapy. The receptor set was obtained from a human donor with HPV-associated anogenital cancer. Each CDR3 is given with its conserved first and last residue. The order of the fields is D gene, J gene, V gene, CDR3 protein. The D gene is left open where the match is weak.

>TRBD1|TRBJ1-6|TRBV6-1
CASSDRGDNSPLHF
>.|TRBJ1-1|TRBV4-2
CASSQLTPPGNTEAFF
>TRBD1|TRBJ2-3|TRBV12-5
CASGSPGTGGTDTQYF
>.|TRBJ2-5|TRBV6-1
CASSEESGTLQETQYF
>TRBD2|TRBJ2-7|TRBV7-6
CASSAPGLRGSEQYF
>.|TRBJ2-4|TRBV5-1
CASHVTGENIRYF
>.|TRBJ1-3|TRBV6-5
CASSLSRGNTIYF
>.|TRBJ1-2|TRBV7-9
CASSHQGLGYTF
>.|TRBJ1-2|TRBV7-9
CASSLEGHYGYTF
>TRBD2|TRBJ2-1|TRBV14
CASSQGTSGNNEQFF
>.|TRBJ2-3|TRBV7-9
CASSLPLSTPYWGDTQYF
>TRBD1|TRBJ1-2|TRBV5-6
CASSLVGQGYGYTF
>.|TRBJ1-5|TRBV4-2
CASSQVSDGSQPQHF
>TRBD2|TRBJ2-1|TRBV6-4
CASSDKAGGGYNEQFF
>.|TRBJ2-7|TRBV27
CASMRLPYEQYF
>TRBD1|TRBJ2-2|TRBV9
CASSLQTGSNTGELFF
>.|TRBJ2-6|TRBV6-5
CASSPGTSGANVLTF
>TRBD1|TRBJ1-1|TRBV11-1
CASSLRDREYSTEAFF
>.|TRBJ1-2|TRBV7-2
CASSLGWANYGYTF
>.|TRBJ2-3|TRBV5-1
CASSFRDTDTQYF
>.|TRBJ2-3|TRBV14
CASSPWTTGTDTQYF
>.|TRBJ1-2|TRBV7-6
CASSLGRANYGYTF
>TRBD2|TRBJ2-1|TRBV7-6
CASGDGTSGVVEQFF
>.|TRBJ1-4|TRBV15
CATSRYNEKLFF
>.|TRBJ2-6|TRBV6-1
CASSEEGSGANVLTF
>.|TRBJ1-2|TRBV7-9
CASSLEGYTF
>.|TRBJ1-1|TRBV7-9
CASSLIAEGNTEAFF
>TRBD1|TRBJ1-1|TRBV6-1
CASSHGQENTEAFF
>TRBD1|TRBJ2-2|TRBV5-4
CASSSTGGGSTGELFF
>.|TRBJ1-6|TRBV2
CASSANNSPLHF
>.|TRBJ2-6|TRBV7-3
CASSRRIRLQSRANVLTF
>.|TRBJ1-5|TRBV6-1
CASGSSLDNQPQHF
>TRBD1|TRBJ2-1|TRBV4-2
CASSQGSGQGYNEQFF
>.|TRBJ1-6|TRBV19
CASSADVLNYNSPLHF
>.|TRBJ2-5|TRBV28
CASSLEETQYF
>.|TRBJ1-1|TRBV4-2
CASSQDQTVRNTEAFF
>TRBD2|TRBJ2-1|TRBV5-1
CASSLEVAGGWNEQFF
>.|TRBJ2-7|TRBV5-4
CASSLGGSSSYEQYF
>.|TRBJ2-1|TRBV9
CASSVGGSTYNEQFF
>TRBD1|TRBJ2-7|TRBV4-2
CASSQSTGAGEQYF
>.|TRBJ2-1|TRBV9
CASSVTLTLDEQFF
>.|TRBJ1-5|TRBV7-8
CASSLEEGGTNQPQHF
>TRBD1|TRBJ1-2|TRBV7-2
CASSLDPGGAWGYTF
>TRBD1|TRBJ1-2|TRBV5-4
CASSVGTGGNYGYTF
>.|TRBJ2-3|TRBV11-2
CASSPRAGGRSTDTQYF